This is a list of T cell receptor beta chains from one sample in a study of cytomegalovirus exposure and HLA in healthy donors. The protocol was immunoSEQ multiplex PCR, while the TCRdb copy is restricted to in-frame clones and leaves out a portion. This sample has about 130,000 clones, with around 75% found just once. Sequencing used PBMCs. These receptors originate from a young man in good health and CMV-seronegative. Both conserved end residues are part of each CDR3. D genes are given only for firm matches. The size of a clone is reported for some rows only, either as once, few or many, or as a class for expanded clones.

>TRBV11-2|TRBJ2-1|TRBD2|-
CASSFRAGEYNEQFF
TGTGCCAGCAGCTTCCGGGCGGGGGAATACAATGAGCAGTTCTTC
>TRBV19|TRBJ1-2|-|-
CASSIGQSNYGYTF
TGTGCCAGTAGTATTGGACAGAGTAACTATGGCTACACCTTC
>TRBV9|TRBJ1-4|-|-
CASRAPPAGAENEKLFF
TGTGCCAGCAGAGCACCCCCGGCGGGGGCCGAGAATGAAAAACTGTTTTTT
>TRBV14|TRBJ2-1|TRBD1|-
CASSQDMGQGINEQFF
TGTGCCAGCAGCCAAGATATGGGACAGGGGATCAATGAGCAGTTCTTC
>TRBV18|TRBJ2-3|TRBD1|-
CASSPQVPGQGSTDTQYF
TGTGCCAGCTCACCACAAGTTCCGGGACAGGGGTCCACAGATACGCAGTATTTT
>TRBV7-2|TRBJ2-5|TRBD2|-
CASSLGVGTIKETQYF
TGTGCCAGCAGCTTAGGGGTGGGGACTATCAAAGAGACCCAGTACTTC
>TRBV15|TRBJ1-4|-|-
CATSSLIGGNEKLFF
TGTGCCACCAGCAGTCTTATAGGGGGAAATGAAAAACTGTTTTTT
>TRBV6-5|TRBJ1-3|TRBD1|-
CASSLNRGGNTIYF
TGTGCCAGCAGTTTGAACAGGGGCGGAAACACCATATATTTT
>TRBV9|TRBJ2-3|TRBD2|-
CASSLTARLADTQYF
TGTGCCAGCAGCCTAACCGCAAGACTAGCGGATACGCAGTATTTT
>TRBV7-9|TRBJ2-7|-|-
CATSPLGTEIYEQYF
TGTGCCACTTCCCCGCTGGGGACTGAAATCTACGAGCAGTACTTC
>TRBV7-8|TRBJ2-5|-|-
CASSPLVASSLAGTQYF
TGTGCCAGCAGCCCCCTGGTGGCTAGTAGTTTAGCCGGGACCCAGTACTTC
>TRBV6-5|TRBJ2-5|TRBD1|-
CASSYSGTGIQVTQYF
TGTGCCAGCAGTTACTCGGGGACAGGCATTCAGGTGACCCAGTACTTC
>TRBV7-8|TRBJ1-1|-|-
CASSGEFGGNTEAFF
TGTGCCAGCAGCGGGGAATTTGGAGGGAACACTGAAGCTTTCTTT
>TRBV5-5|TRBJ1-2|-|few
CASSFLESRYTF
TGTGCCAGCAGCTTTTTGGAGTCCCGCTACACCTTC
>TRBV10-2|TRBJ2-7|-|-
CASSANGAPSYGAYEQYF
TGCGCCAGCAGTGCCAATGGGGCCCCTTCCTATGGCGCCTACGAGCAGTACTTC
>TRBV5-1|TRBJ1-1|TRBD1|-
CASSPGTGFYMNTEAFF
TGCGCCAGCAGCCCCGGGACAGGGTTCTACATGAACACTGAAGCTTTCTTT
>TRBV25-1|TRBJ1-4|TRBD1|-
CATSETGGEKLFF
TGTGCCACCTCAGAGACAGGGGGAGAAAAACTGTTTTTT
>TRBV7-7|TRBJ2-7|-|-
CASSDSGTTPHEQYF
TGTGCTAGCAGCGACTCCGGGACAACCCCCCACGAGCAGTACTTC
>TRBV6-6|TRBJ1-4|TRBD1|few
CASSYGGQGGEKLFF
TGTGCCAGCAGTTACGGGGGACAGGGAGGTGAAAAACTGTTTTTT
>TRBV5-1|TRBJ1-4|TRBD1|-
CASSWAAGGVATNEKLFF
TGCGCCAGCAGCTGGGCCGCAGGGGGTGTAGCAACTAATGAAAAACTGTTTTTT
>TRBV19|TRBJ2-3|-|-
CASSPLGPTDTQYF
TGTGCCAGTAGTCCCCTGGGGCCCACAGATACGCAGTATTTT
>TRBV6-6|TRBJ1-1|-|-
CASSSAGLTEAFF
TGTGCCAGCAGTTCGGCAGGTTTAACTGAAGCTTTCTTT
>TRBV30|TRBJ2-3|TRBD2|-
CAWSALAGVLADTQYF
TGTGCCTGGAGTGCCCTAGCGGGAGTGTTGGCAGATACGCAGTATTTT